The entry below describes one T cell receptor (beta chain). This entry is derived from a study of shared T cell receptors in the human thymus. The germline V gene has CDR1 MNHEY and CDR2 SMNVEV (reference sequence). The CDR3 contains 16 residues. J was trimmed by 2 bases and V by 5 bases; bases with no gene match: 9. The assay was immunoSEQ multiplex PCR, and TCRdb's table has in-frame clones only and misses some. The data show roughly 710,000 clones, roughly 88% seen once. This sample was shared with a second study, whose subject was human thymus T cells.

The origin of this receptor is a girl under three years old with a congenital heart defect. The sample taken for sequencing was thymocytes. This chain links TRBV27 with TRBJ1-3; 7 bases match TRBD1. The CDR3 bases are TGTGCCAGCAGTAAAGAAACAGGGGCCCCTGGAAACACCATATATTTT. Translated, it gives CASSKETGAPGNTIYF.